These 14 T cell receptor beta chains were all obtained from the same sample, sequenced in a study of graft-versus-host responses after intestinal transplantation. No antigen is known for these receptors. The method was immunoSEQ multiplex PCR; TCRdb's version includes in-frame clones alone and lacks a portion of them. The data contain 40,000 to 45,000 clones, approximately 96% of them singletons. The source was unstimulated CD8+ T cells sorted from spleen or lymph node cells, collected before transplant. These receptors were collected from a human donor who was the organ donor for an intestinal transplant.

The chain is built from TRBV15 and TRBJ1-6, with 10 nucleotides matching TRBD1. The germline CDR1 and CDR2 sequences are LNHNV and YYDKDF (reference sequence). Trimming at V came to 1 base and at J to 10 bases, leaving 4 bases not matched to a gene. The CDR3 runs to 15 residues. The CDR3 here is CATSRAGQGVSPLHF. The CDR3 DNA sequence: TGTGCCACCAGCAGAGCCGGACAGGGGGTGTCACCCCTCCACTTT.

V is TRBV4-1 and J is TRBJ1-4; D is ambiguous. Deletions cut 0 bases from V and 8 bases from J, with 13 bases between. Germline CDR1 and CDR2: MGHRA and YSYEKL. The CDR3 length is 15 residues. The CDR3 sequence is CASSQEQWAGEKLFF. The CDR3 bases are TGCGCCAGCAGCCAAGAACAGTGGGCTGGGGAAAAACTGTTTTTT.

The chain couples TRBV30 to TRBJ2-2; 7 bases match TRBD2. Germline CDR1 GTSNPN, CDR2 SVGIG (reference sequence). Trimming removed 5 bases from V and 1 base from J; junction bases left unmatched: 7. CDR3 length equals 15 residues. The chain's CDR3 is CAWGGPGGNTGELFF. The CDR3 DNA is TGTGCCTGGGGAGGTCCGGGGGGGAACACCGGGGAGCTGTTTTTT.

The CDR3 DNA reads as TGTGCCATCAGTGACCACCCCCAAGCTGAAGCTTTCTTT. Translation gives CAISDHPQAEAFF. The rearrangement uses TRBV10-3 and TRBJ1-1; no definite D call. The CDR3 is 13 residues long. Germline loops: CDR1 ENHRY, CDR2 SYGVKD. Trimming shortened V by 3 bases and J by 6 bases, and 11 bases separated the two germline ends.

This chain links TRBV5-1 with TRBJ1-6; TRBD1 aligns across 7 bases. After removal of 3 bases from V and 9 bases from J, the junction contained 9 bases not matched to a gene. This CDR3 region has 15 residues. In germline, CDR1 is SGHRS, CDR2 YFSETQ. DNA of the CDR3: TGCGCCAGCAGCTGCAAGGGGGCGAGGGGTTCACCCCTCCACTTT. It encodes CASSCKGARGSPLHF.

In its sample, this clone was seen once. This sequence joins TRBV9 and TRBJ2-1; TRBD2 agrees at 9 bases. This CDR3 is built from 16 residues. Trimming at V came to 0 bases and at J to 7 bases, leaving 8 bases not matched to a gene. The germline V gene encodes CDR1 SGDLS and CDR2 YYNGEE. CDR3 residues: CASSVEFGSGGNEQFF. In DNA form, the CDR3 reads TGTGCCAGCAGCGTAGAGTTCGGTAGCGGGGGAAATGAGCAGTTCTTC.

In nucleotides, the CDR3 is TGCGCCAGCAGCTTAGGACGGCATAATGAAAAACTGTTTTTT. It encodes CASSLGRHNEKLFF. This chain uses TRBV5-1 with TRBJ1-4; D unresolved. Per germline, CDR1 SGHRS and CDR2 YFSETQ. V lost 2 bases and J 4 bases, leaving 9 bases between the germline ends. This CDR3 has 14 amino acids.

The chain has TRBV7-2 and TRBJ2-7, with D tentatively TRBD2 (6 bases). The CDR3 is made up of 15 amino acids. The germline CDR1 and CDR2 sequences are SGHTA and FQGNSA. The V and J ends lost 1 base and 5 bases respectively, with 15 bases between them. CDR3 coding DNA: TGTGCCAGCAGCTTAGTGGGGCGGGGCATCGACGAGCAGTACTTC. It codes for CASSLVGRGIDEQYF.

The J gene is TRBJ1-5, the V gene TRBV27; 7 nucleotides agree with TRBD1. V trimming: 2 bases; J trimming: 6 bases; junction bases outside the gene matches: 4. This CDR3 comprises 14 residues. The germline CDR1 and CDR2 sequences are MNHEY and SMNVEV (reference sequence). CDR3 coding DNA: TGTGCCAGCAGTTTAAATCAGGGGGGTCAGCCCCAGCATTTT. Its protein product is CASSLNQGGQPQHF.

This chain links TRBV7-9 with TRBJ2-1; 12 bases are shared with TRBD2. V gave up 5 bases and J gave up 6 bases; unmatched junction bases: 5. The CDR3 contains 15 residues. CDR1 and CDR2 (germline): SEHNR, FQNEAQ (reference sequence). In DNA, the CDR3 is TGTGCCAGCAGCCCGATGACTAGCGGGGGCAATGAGCAGTTCTTC. It encodes CASSPMTSGGNEQFF. The variable domain in full, completed from reference TRBV7-9 and TRBJ2-1, reads DTGVSQNPRHKITKRGQNVTFRCDPISEHNRLYWYRQTLGQGPEFLTYFQNEAQLEKSRLLSDRFSAERPKGSFSTLEIQRTEQGDSAMYLCASSPMTSGGNEQFFGPGTRLTVL.

This chain links TRBV5-5 with TRBJ2-7; D is unclear. The V and J ends lost 1 base and 2 bases respectively, with 13 bases between them. Germline CDR1 SGHKS, CDR2 YYEKEE (reference sequence). CDR3 length: 15 residues. The CDR3 reads CASSLRLDGTYEQYF. CDR3 sequence (DNA): TGTGCCAGCAGCTTGAGGCTCGACGGAACCTACGAGCAGTACTTC.

The chain joins TRBV27 to TRBJ2-5, with D perhaps TRBD1 (6 bases). The CDR3 loop spans 14 amino acids. The germline CDR1 and CDR2 sequences are MNHEY and SMNVEV (reference sequence). The V gene lost 5 bases and the J gene lost 2 bases, with 12 bases spanning the gap. In DNA form, the CDR3 reads TGTGCCAGCAGTCGCGGACAGAAGCAAGAGACCCAGTACTTC. This gives the protein CASSRGQKQETQYF.

The chain links TRBV9 to TRBJ2-1; the match to TRBD2 covers 10 bases. Per germline, CDR1 SGDLS and CDR2 YYNGEE. The CDR3 sequence is 14 residues long. J was trimmed by 2 bases and V by 4 bases; bases with no gene match: 0. CDR3 amino acids: CASSLAGAYNEQFF. The CDR3 DNA sequence: TGTGCCAGCAGCCTAGCGGGGGCCTACAATGAGCAGTTCTTC.

The V and J genes are TRBV5-6 and TRBJ1-1, with D tentatively TRBD1 (5 bases). The CDR3 sequence is 13 residues long. Looked up from germline, CDR1 is SGHDT and CDR2 is YYEEEE. Trimming removed 0 bases from V and 10 bases from J, with 13 bases in between. The CDR3 sequence is CASSLGGGAGAFF. The CDR3 region has the DNA TGTGCCAGCAGCTTGGGAGGCGGGGCAGGAGCTTTCTTT.